Listed here are 14 T cell receptor beta chains from one sample, sequenced in a study of tumor and adjacent non-tumor tissue in lung cancer. The library came from three nested PCR rounds adapted from ARM-PCR protocols. One entry per CDR3 protein results from TCRdb running MiXCR on the multiplex PCR reads. The sample holds about 75,000 distinct CDR3 sequences, 77% seen once. No cell sorting was done before RNA was extracted from the tissue. The sequenced sample consisted of lung tumor tissue. The receptor source for this set is a woman in her forties or fifties with non-small cell lung cancer.

This clonotype appeared once. The junction departs from the called germline gene at one end, perhaps through a read error. The chain uses TRBV29-1 and TRBJ2-3, with 8 bases fitting TRBD1. CDR3 size: 14 residues. The germline gives CDR1 SQVTM, CDR2 ANQGSEA. Here the CDR3 reads CIVAGTGAGDTHYF. CDR3 DNA: TGCATCGTAGCCGGGACAGGAGCAGGAGATACGCACTATTTT.

Notes on this clonotype: The CDR3 ends on some other residue instead of the conserved phenylalanine or tryptophan, so this is likely a read error. This chain uses TRBV11-2 with TRBJ1-1; the D gene is possibly TRBD1 (5 bases). The CDR3 loop spans 14 amino acids. The V gene's germline CDR1 is SGHAT and CDR2 FQNNGV. Trimming left V 7 bases short and J 4 bases short, with 16 bases between. DNA of the CDR3: TGTGCCAGCACCTTTTTGGACATGGGCACTGAAGCTTTCGTT. Amino acids: CASTFLDMGTEAFV.

This clonotype was counted between two and nine times. An end of the junction differs from the germline gene, which may be a read error. The chain joins TRBV10-1 to TRBJ2-2; either TRBD1 or TRBD2 may supply D (5 bases each). CDR3 length: 19 residues. Germline V lookup: CDR1 WNHNN, CDR2 SYGVQD (reference sequence). The DNA of the CDR3 is TGCGCCGGCAGTGAGCGTCGGGGCGCAGGGTCTCTAAACACCGGGGAGCTGTTTTTT. Translation: CAGSERRGAGSLNTGELFF.

The rearrangement uses TRBV4-2 and TRBJ2-1, with D perhaps matching TRBD1 or TRBD2 (5 bases each). Per the germline V gene, CDR1 is LGHNA and CDR2 is YNFKEQ. Trimming took off 9 bases at V and 4 bases at J, with 25 bases between the two ends. The CDR3 is made up of 17 amino acids. In nucleotides, the CDR3 is TGTGCCAGTATCCAAGATTTTGGGACCACCCTTTACAATGAGCAGTTCTTC. It yields the protein CASIQDFGTTLYNEQFF.

V gene TRBV11-1 combines with J gene TRBJ2-7, with 7 bases that match TRBD2. The V gene end was trimmed by 5 bases and the J gene end by 7 bases; junction bases not matched to a gene: 17. Germline CDR1 is SGHAT and CDR2 is FQDESV (reference sequence). The CDR3 contains 16 residues. CDR3 sequence: CASSDSGTNELGEQYF. The CDR3 nucleotides read TGTGCCAGCAGCGACTCCGGGACTAATGAGCTCGGGGAGCAGTACTTC.

This clonotype was picked up one time. This chain joins TRBV6-1 and TRBJ2-6; D gene ambiguous. The CDR3 consists of 15 residues. Germline V gene lookup returns CDR1 MNHNS and CDR2 SASEGT. The V gene lost 7 bases and the J gene lost 2 bases, with 12 bases spanning the gap. DNA of the CDR3: TGTGCCAGCAATGTAGGAGCCCCTGGGGCCAACGTCCTGACTTTC. Its translation: CASNVGAPGANVLTF.

The rearrangement joins TRBV7-9 to TRBJ1-4; no firm D call. Trimming shortened V by 6 bases and J by 2 bases, and 10 bases separated the two germline ends. Germline CDR1 is SEHNR and CDR2 is FQNEAQ (reference sequence). The CDR3 is made up of 14 amino acids. The CDR3 region has the DNA TGTGCCAGCAGTTTAATCGTGACTAATGAAAAACTGTTTTTT. Translated: CASSLIVTNEKLFF.

Comment on this clonotype: Compared with germline, one end of the junction differs, possibly owing to a read error. The V gene is TRBV11-3, the J gene TRBJ2-7; D may be TRBD1 (5 bases). Germline loops: CDR1 SGHNT, CDR2 YENEEA. The CDR3 runs to 16 residues. The CDR3 DNA reads as TGTGCCAGCAGTTTAGAAAAAGGGGAAGGAAACTACGAGCAGTACTTT. As protein: CASSLEKGEGNYEQYF.

The gene calls are TRBV2 and TRBJ2-2, with D perhaps TRBD1 or TRBD2 (5 bases each). The CDR3 is 15 residues long. V shed 11 bases and J shed 5 bases, with 21 bases lying between them. CDR1 and CDR2 from the germline V gene are SNHLY and FYNNEI. As DNA, the CDR3 is TGTGCCGGCACTGAGATCGGGACGGGGACCGGGGAGCTGTTTTTT. The encoded protein is CAGTEIGTGTGELFF.

Turning to this clonotype: Germline is not matched at one junction end, which may reflect a read error. CDR3 region: CTTSDLLLGTGELFF. The DNA of the CDR3 is TGTACCACCAGTGATTTGCTGTTAGGAACCGGGGAGCTGTTTTTT. This rearrangement joins TRBV24-1 to TRBJ2-2; D unclear. The CDR3 spans 15 residues. Germline loops: CDR1 KGHDR, CDR2 SFDVKD.

As regards this clonotype: A much larger clonotype is one base distant, so this may be a read error. Here the CDR3 DNA reads TGTGCCAGCAGTGCCTGGGGGGAGGGGAAATACGAGCAGTACTTC. Its protein is CASSAWGEGKYEQYF. V is TRBV28 and J is TRBJ2-7, with TRBD2 matching 7 bases. The CDR3 extends over 15 amino acids. Germline lookup yields CDR1 MDHEN and CDR2 SYDVKM. Losses at the gene ends were 5 bases for V and 4 bases for J; bases not matched to a gene: 11.

The chain couples TRBV11-2 to TRBJ1-5; D is undetermined. Per the germline V gene, CDR1 is SGHAT and CDR2 is FQNNGV. This CDR3 is 15 amino acids long. Between the trimmed V and J ends, which lost 0 bases and 7 bases, there was a span of 13 bases. The CDR3 region has the DNA TGTGCCAGCAGCTTAGAAGGCATATGTTCCCAGCCCCAGCATTTT. Translation gives CASSLEGICSQPQHF.

Details on this clonotype: At one end, the junction sequence differs from germline, possibly due to a read error. The chain is built from TRBV28 and TRBJ1-2; tentative D call: TRBD1 (6 bases). Germline CDR1 reads MDHEN; CDR2 reads SYDVKM. The CDR3 sequence is 13 residues long. The CDR3 nucleotides read TGTACCAGCAGTTACAGGGAAAACCATGGCTACACCTTC. Its protein is CTSSYRENHGYTF.

In its sample, this clonotype was seen many times. Here the CDR3 reads CAIGGPNTGELFF. DNA of the CDR3: TGTGCCATCGGTGGGCCTAACACCGGGGAGCTGTTTTTT. This rearrangement joins TRBV10-3 to TRBJ2-2; D not resolved. The CDR3 has 13 residues. CDR1 is ENHRY, CDR2 SYGVKD, per germline. V was trimmed by 8 bases and J by 2 bases, leaving 9 bases between them.